This TCR beta chain came from a study of cytomegalovirus exposure and HLA in healthy donors. Regarding the study as a whole: Earlier analysis found most TCR beta V segments productive about 87% or about 30% of the time.

Germline CDR1 is MNHEY and CDR2 is SMNVEV (reference sequence). V was trimmed by 2 bases and J by 4 bases, leaving 15 bases between them. The CDR3 contains 15 residues. PCR involved 60 Vbeta and 13 Jbeta primers. Per the original methods: There were about 80 million unique TCR beta chains by a later count, and 10 million to 12 million of them were shared. Clones were sequenced by immunoSEQ multiplex PCR, and TCRdb holds only the in-frame ones, with some missing. For V, J and clone size, that table is used; D and trimming come from the DNA. The data contain about 140,000 clones, 75% to 90% of them singletons. Turning to this clone: Its antigen is as yet unknown.

Sequenced sample: PBMCs. This TCR was sampled from a female donor in good health and CMV-seronegative. The rearrangement joins TRBV27 to TRBJ2-7, with D possibly matching TRBD1 (5 bases). CDR3 sequence: CASSLRGSRNYEQYF. CDR3 nucleotide sequence: TGTGCCAGCAGTTTAAGGGGCTCGAGGAATTACGAGCAGTACTTC.